This TCR beta chain was recorded in a study of T-cell reconstitution after alpha-beta-depleted transplantation in children. Study-level findings and limits: Surviving recipient cells, namely T cells and thymic progenitors, were the source of high day-60 TCRbeta diversity in some patients. At around two months after transplant, the alpha-beta T cells were reportedly derived from several hundred expanded clones that came from non-depleted graft cells. Newly made T cells mostly supplied T-cell counts and diversity one year after transplant.

As for this clonotype: Its matching antigen is unknown.

The length of the CDR3 is 17 residues. CDR1 is ENHRY, CDR2 SYGVKD, per germline. V was clipped by 0 bases and J by 8 bases; unmatched bases: 10. Unique molecular identifiers were built into the TCRbeta library. From the PCR reads, TCRdb called clonotypes with MiXCR, one entry per CDR3 protein. The data contain about 200,000 distinct CDR3 sequences, about 6% of them singletons. This sequence was found in a girl younger than two with combined immunodeficiency, due to receive a stem cell transplant. V is TRBV10-3 and J is TRBJ2-3; 11 bases are a match to TRBD2. The sequencing here drew on PBMCs, taken before TCRalphabeta/CD19-depleted stem cell transplant. DNA of the CDR3: TGTGCCATCAGTGAGTCTTCCTTAGCGGGAGGGCCGAGTACGCAGTATTTT. It codes for CAISESSLAGGPSTQYF.